This is a list of T cell receptor beta chains from one sample in a study of blood T cell repertoires in COVID-19. TCRdb keeps only in-frame clones here, not all; method: immunoSEQ multiplex PCR. The sample has 250,000 or so clones, about four fifths seen once. The sequenced sample was peripheral blood. The receptors originated from a woman in her 40s who had recovered from COVID-19. CDR3s include the opening cysteine and the closing phenylalanine or tryptophan. D genes are given only for firm matches. Only part of the rows carry a size: once, few, many, or a class if the clone is expanded.

TRBJ2-7,TRBV9,.,TRBD1,TGTGCCAGCAGCGAAACCGGGACAGGGGACGAGCAGTACTTC,CASSETGTGDEQYF
TRBJ1-4,TRBV3-1/TRBV3-2,.,TRBD1,TGTGCCAGCAGCCAAGCAGGGGGCATTGAAAAACTGTTTTTT,CASSQAGGIEKLFF
TRBJ2-1,TRBV2,.,TRBD1,TGTGCCAGCAGAATACCGGGACAGGGCAACAATGAGCAGTTCTTC,CASRIPGQGNNEQFF
TRBJ1-5,TRBV15,.,.,TGTGCCACCAGCAGAGAAATCGGGGCCCAGCATTTT,CATSREIGAQHF
TRBJ2-1,TRBV4-1,.,TRBD2,TGCGCCAGCAGCCAAGATCCACTAGCGGGGGGACTCTCCTACAATGAGCAGTTCTTC,CASSQDPLAGGLSYNEQFF
TRBJ2-3,TRBV3-1/TRBV3-2,once,.,TGTGCCAGCAGCGAGGTCAGTCATACGCAGTATTTT,CASSEVSHTQYF
TRBJ2-1,TRBV28,.,TRBD2,TGTGCCAGCTGGACTAGCGGGCCCTACAATGAGCAGTTCTTC,CASWTSGPYNEQFF
TRBJ2-5,TRBV7-2,.,.,TGTGCCAGCAGCCGCGGGGTCTCTTTCGGGGAGACCCAGTACTTC,CASSRGVSFGETQYF
TRBJ2-5,TRBV7-9,.,TRBD2,TGTGCCAGCAGCTCGGGGGGGCCCTGGGAGACCCAGTACTTC,CASSSGGPWETQYF
TRBJ1-2,TRBV4-1,many,.,TGCGCCAGCAGCGAAGCACGACAGTTGAGGCGAACTTATGGCTACACCTTC,CASSEARQLRRTYGYTF
TRBJ1-2,TRBV3-1/TRBV3-2,.,.,TGTGCCAGCAGCCCTCCTCCAGGGAATGGCTACACCTTC,CASSPPPGNGYTF
TRBJ2-5,TRBV28,once,.,TGTGCCAGCAACGGGGTTAAAGAGACCCAGTACTTC,CASNGVKETQYF
TRBJ1-6,TRBV19,.,.,TGTGCCAGTAGTATAAAGTGGGCAGGGTATAATTCACCCCTCCACTTT,CASSIKWAGYNSPLHF
TRBJ1-2,TRBV6-5,.,TRBD1,TGTGCCAGCAAGAACCCGGGACAGGGGATACATGGCTACACCTTC,CASKNPGQGIHGYTF
TRBJ2-3,TRBV27,.,.,TGTGCCAGCAGTCCTCAGGGGGATACGCAGTATTTT,CASSPQGDTQYF
TRBJ2-3,TRBV28,.,.,TGTGCCAGCGAGGGGGGGAGCACAGATACGCAGTATTTT,CASEGGSTDTQYF
TRBJ1-6,TRBV7-2,few,.,TGTGCCAGCAGCCCACAGGGAGATTCACCCCTCCACTTT,CASSPQGDSPLHF
TRBJ2-1,TRBV13,.,.,TGTGCCAGCAGCCCCTATCGGGTTTACAATGAGCAGTTCTTC,CASSPYRVYNEQFF
TRBJ1-5,TRBV2,.,.,TGTGCCAGCAGCCGGGGGGAGCCCCAGCATTTT,CASSRGEPQHF
TRBJ1-4,TRBV6-5,.,.,TGTGCCAGCAGTTACGGAGGGTCCAGTGAAAAACTGTTTTTT,CASSYGGSSEKLFF
TRBJ1-2,TRBV6-5,.,.,TGTGCCAGCAGTTCCACCCTGACAGGCAACTATGGCTACACCTTC,CASSSTLTGNYGYTF
TRBJ2-3,TRBV6-5,.,.,TGTGCCAGCAGCCAGCGGGTACAAACAGATACGCAGTATTTT,CASSQRVQTDTQYF
TRBJ2-1,TRBV7-3,.,TRBD1,TGTGCCAGCAGTCAGGCCGGGACAGGGTACAATGAGCAGTTCTTC,CASSQAGTGYNEQFF
TRBJ1-1,TRBV20-1,.,TRBD1,TGCAGTGCAAGGGACAGGCGTGAAGCTTTCTTT,CSARDRREAFF
TRBJ1-1,TRBV28,.,.,TGTGCCAGCAGTGCAGTTGGACAGCAAGCTTTCTTT,CASSAVGQQAFF
TRBJ2-3,TRBV7-3,.,.,TGTGCCAGCAGCTTAGCGGGGGCCGGGACAGATACGCAGTATTTT,CASSLAGAGTDTQYF
TRBJ1-4,TRBV18,.,.,TGTGCCAGCTCACAAGGGGCAGCTAATGAAAAACTGTTTTTT,CASSQGAANEKLFF
TRBJ1-6,TRBV6-5,few,.,TGTGCCAGCAGTTCCCCGAGGCGGGGTTCACCCCTCCACTTT,CASSSPRRGSPLHF
TRBJ2-2,TRBV30,.,.,TGTGCCTGGAGTGTACAGAACACCGGGGAGCTGTTTTTT,CAWSVQNTGELFF
TRBJ1-1,TRBV5-1,.,.,TGCGCCAGCAACCTAGGCCGGAACACTGAAGCTTTCTTT,CASNLGRNTEAFF
TRBJ1-5,TRBV21-1,.,.,TGTGCCAGCAGCAAGGGGGGACAGAGCCTTTCGAGCAATCAGCCCCAGCATTTT,CASSKGGQSLSSNQPQHF
TRBJ1-2,TRBV21-1,.,.,TGTGCCAGCAGCAAAAACAGGGTTAATGGCTACACCTTC,CASSKNRVNGYTF
TRBJ1-5,TRBV2,.,TRBD1,TGTGCCAGCAGCCTAGGGACAGCTTTTAATCAGCCCCAGCATTTT,CASSLGTAFNQPQHF
TRBJ2-1,TRBV6-5,once,.,TGTGCCAGCAGTTACTCGGGGAGCTACAATGAGCAGTTCTTC,CASSYSGSYNEQFF
TRBJ1-6,TRBV6-5,.,.,TGTGCCAGCAGTTACTCGGGGGGAACCTATAATTCACCCCTCCACTTT,CASSYSGGTYNSPLHF
TRBJ2-7,TRBV7-9,.,.,TGTGCCAGCAACACAGGGATGACCTACGAGCAGTACTTC,CASNTGMTYEQYF
TRBJ2-7,TRBV10-1,.,TRBD2,TGCGCCAGCAGGGGGGGGTCAGCGGGGAGTCTTTCCTACGAGCAGTACTTC,CASRGGSAGSLSYEQYF
TRBJ2-7,TRBV19,.,.,TGTGCCAGTAGTCACGGCTACGAGCAGTACTTC,CASSHGYEQYF
TRBJ1-6,TRBV28,once,TRBD1,TGTGCCAGCAGTTTTCCGGGACAGGGGCCTAATTCACCCCTCCACTTT,CASSFPGQGPNSPLHF
TRBJ2-3,TRBV3-1/TRBV3-2,once,TRBD2,TGTGCCAGCAGCCAAGACTGGGGGACTAGCGGACAATATTTT,CASSQDWGTSGQYF
TRBJ2-7,TRBV6-5,.,.,TGTGCCAGCAGTCTCACAGGTTTGAGTAATTACGAGCAGTACTTC,CASSLTGLSNYEQYF
TRBJ1-1,TRBV5-1,.,.,TGCGCCAGCAGCTCGCCTGGGGGGACTGAAGCTTTCTTT,CASSSPGGTEAFF
TRBJ2-4,TRBV7-9,once,.,TGTGCCAGCAGCTTAGTTATATGGAAGGGCAGGGCAGAGAACATTCAGTACTTC,CASSLVIWKGRAENIQYF
TRBJ1-1,TRBV28,once,.,TGTGCCAGCAGACGCACTCTCACAGGGAACACTGAAGCTTTCTTT,CASRRTLTGNTEAFF
TRBJ1-2,TRBV10-3,few,TRBD1,TGTGCCACCCGACAGGGGGCGTTTAACTATGGCTACACCTTC,CATRQGAFNYGYTF
TRBJ2-7,TRBV11-3,.,.,TGTGCCAGCAGTTCTACAGGGATCCCGTACGAGCAGTACTTC,CASSSTGIPYEQYF
TRBJ2-2,TRBV19,.,.,TGTGCCAGTAGTCGCACCCCGGGGGAGAGCACCGGGGAGCTGTTTTTT,CASSRTPGESTGELFF
TRBJ1-1,TRBV28,once,.,TGTGCCAGCAGTATACCCAGGGTAAACACTGAAGCTTTCTTT,CASSIPRVNTEAFF
TRBJ2-1,TRBV6-1,.,.,TGTGCCAGCAGTGACGCCCCTGAGGGTAGGAAAAATGAGCAGTTCTTC,CASSDAPEGRKNEQFF
TRBJ2-1,TRBV10-3,.,TRBD2,TGTGCCATCAGTGAGAGCGGGGGGGCCTACAATGAGCAGTTCTTC,CAISESGGAYNEQFF
TRBJ2-1,TRBV6-2/TRBV6-3,once,TRBD2,TGTGCCAGCAGTAAGGGACTAGCCGCCTTCAGTGAGCAGTTCTTC,CASSKGLAAFSEQFF
TRBJ2-2,TRBV6-1,.,.,TGTGCCAGCAGTGCGTTTGGGGGCTCGGGCACCGGGGAGCTGTTTTTT,CASSAFGGSGTGELFF
TRBJ2-3,TRBV7-9,.,.,TGTGCCAGCAGCTTATCCCCCCGTCGACTTAGCACAGATACGCAGTATTTT,CASSLSPRRLSTDTQYF
TRBJ2-5,TRBV5-5,.,TRBD2,TGTGCCAGCAGCTCAGAAACGCCCTCGGGAGGGACTAACCAAGAGACCCAGTACTTC,CASSSETPSGGTNQETQYF
TRBJ1-1,TRBV5-1,many,.,TGCGCCAGCAGCTTGGACAGTATGAACACTGAAGCTTTCTTT,CASSLDSMNTEAFF
TRBJ1-4,TRBV19,.,TRBD1,TGTGCCACGTCCAGGATCGAGGGACAGGGGATAGGTGTTGAAAAACTGTTTTTT,CATSRIEGQGIGVEKLFF
TRBJ2-1,TRBV27,.,TRBD1,TGTGCCAGCAGTAGAAAGGACAGGATTAGCTCCTACAATGAGCAGTTCTTC,CASSRKDRISSYNEQFF